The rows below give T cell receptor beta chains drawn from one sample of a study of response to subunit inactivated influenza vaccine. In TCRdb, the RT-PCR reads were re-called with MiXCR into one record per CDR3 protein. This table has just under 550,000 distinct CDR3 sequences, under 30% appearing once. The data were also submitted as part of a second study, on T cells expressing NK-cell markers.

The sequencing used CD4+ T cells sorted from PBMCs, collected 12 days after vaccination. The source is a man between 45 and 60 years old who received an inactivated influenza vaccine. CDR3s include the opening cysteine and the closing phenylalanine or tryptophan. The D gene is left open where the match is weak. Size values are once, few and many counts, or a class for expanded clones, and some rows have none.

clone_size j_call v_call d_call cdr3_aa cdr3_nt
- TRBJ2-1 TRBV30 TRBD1 CAWGITGTGVFF TGTGCCTGGGGAATTACGGGGACAGGGGTCTTCTTC
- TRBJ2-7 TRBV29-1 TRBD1 CSVARQGNSYEQYF TGCAGCGTTGCCCGACAGGGTAACTCCTACGAGCAGTACTTC
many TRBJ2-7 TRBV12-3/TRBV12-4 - CASSAGLNYEQYF TGTGCCAGCAGCGCAGGCCTAAACTACGAGCAGTACTTC
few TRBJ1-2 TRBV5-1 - CASTRDGNYGYTF TGCGCCAGCACCAGGGACGGCAACTATGGCTACACCTTC
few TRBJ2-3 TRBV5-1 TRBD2 CASSYGGVSDTQYF TGCGCCAGCAGCTATGGGGGGGTTTCAGATACGCAGTATTTT
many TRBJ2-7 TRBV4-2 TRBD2 CASSWGLAGADEQYF TGTGCCAGCAGCTGGGGACTAGCGGGAGCTGACGAGCAGTACTTC
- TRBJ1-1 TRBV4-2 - CASSRPPRQEKVNTEAFF TGTGCCAGCAGCCGTCCTCCCAGACAGGAAAAGGTGAACACTGAAGCTTTCTTT
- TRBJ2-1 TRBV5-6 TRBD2 CASSLTSGVYNEQFF TGTGCCAGCAGCCTGACTAGCGGGGTTTACAATGAGCAGTTCTTC
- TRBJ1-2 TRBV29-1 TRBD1 CSSFGQGNYGYTF TGCAGCTCTTTTGGACAGGGTAACTATGGCTACACCTTC
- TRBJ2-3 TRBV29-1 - CSGRPGTAGKGTQYF TGCAGCGGACGTCCCGGGACGGCGGGAAAGGGTACGCAGTATTTT
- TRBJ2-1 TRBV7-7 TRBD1 CASSPGQANTEQFF TGTGCTAGCAGCCCCGGACAGGCCAACACTGAGCAGTTCTTC
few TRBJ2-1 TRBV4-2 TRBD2 CASSPWGTSGHLSSYNEQFF TGTGCCAGCAGCCCCTGGGGGACTAGCGGGCACCTTTCCTCCTACAATGAGCAGTTCTTC
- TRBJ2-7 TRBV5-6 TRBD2 CASSSRTSGPYEQYF TGTGCCAGCAGCTCCCGGACTAGCGGTCCCTACGAGCAGTACTTC
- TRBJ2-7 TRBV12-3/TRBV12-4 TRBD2 CASSSASGDSYEQYF TGTGCCAGCAGTTCGGCTAGCGGGGACTCCTACGAGCAGTACTTC
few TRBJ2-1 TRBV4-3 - CASSQVRGINEQFF TGCGCCAGCAGCCAAGTGAGAGGGATTAATGAGCAGTTCTTC
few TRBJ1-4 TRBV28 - CASSLQGISTNEKLFF TGTGCCAGCAGCCTACAGGGAATTTCAACTAATGAAAAACTGTTTTTT
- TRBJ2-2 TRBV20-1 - CSARRGAVTGELFF TGCAGTGCTAGAAGGGGGGCGGTCACCGGGGAGCTGTTTTTT
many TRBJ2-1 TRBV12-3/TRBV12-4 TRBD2 CASRTSGGSYNEQFF TGTGCCAGCAGAACTAGCGGGGGGTCCTACAATGAGCAGTTCTTC
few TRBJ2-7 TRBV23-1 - CASRSYEQYF TGCGCCAGCAGGAGTTACGAGCAGTACTTC
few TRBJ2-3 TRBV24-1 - CATSDRYRTDTQYF TGTGCCACCAGTGACCGGTACCGCACAGATACGCAGTATTTT
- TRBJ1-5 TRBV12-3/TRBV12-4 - CASSFETKGQPQHF TGTGCCAGCAGTTTTGAAACCAAGGGACAGCCCCAGCATTTT
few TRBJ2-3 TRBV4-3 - CASSPTNRPLEQYF TGCGCCAGCAGCCCGACGAACCGACCGCTGGAGCAGTATTTT
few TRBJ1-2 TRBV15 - CATSRSLLGWYGYTF TGTGCCACCAGCAGAAGTCTCCTGGGTTGGTATGGCTACACCTTC
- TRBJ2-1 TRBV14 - CASSHPRDLSSYNEQFF TGTGCCAGCAGCCATCCACGGGACTTAAGCTCCTACAATGAGCAGTTCTTC
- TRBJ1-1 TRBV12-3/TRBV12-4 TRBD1 CASTRTGANTEAFF TGTGCCAGCACCCGGACAGGGGCGAACACTGAAGCTTTCTTT
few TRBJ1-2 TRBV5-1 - CASSLSVRYGYTF TGCGCCAGCAGCCTCTCCGTTCGGTATGGCTACACCTTC
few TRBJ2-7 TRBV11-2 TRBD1 CASSGTGGLSYEQYF TGTGCCAGCAGCGGGACAGGGGGTTTGTCCTACGAGCAGTACTTC
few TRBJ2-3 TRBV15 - CATSQNRDNRGTDTQYF TGTGCCACCAGCCAAAACCGGGACAACCGAGGGACAGATACGCAGTATTTT
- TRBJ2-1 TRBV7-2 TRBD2 CASSLLGLAGSWFF TGTGCCAGCAGCTTATTGGGACTAGCGGGCAGCTGGTTCTTT
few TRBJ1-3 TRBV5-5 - CASSYQGNSGNTIYF TGTGCCAGCAGCTATCAGGGGAACTCTGGAAACACCATATATTTT
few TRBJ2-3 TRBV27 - CASALGGPADTQYF TGTGCCAGCGCACTGGGGGGCCCCGCAGATACGCAGTATTTT
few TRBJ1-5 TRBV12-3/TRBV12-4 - CASSLIRGSKPQHF TGTGCCAGCAGTTTAATCCGGGGGAGTAAGCCCCAGCATTTT
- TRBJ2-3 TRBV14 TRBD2 CASSPAGVTDTQYF TGTGCCAGCAGCCCAGCGGGAGTCACAGATACGCAGTATTTT
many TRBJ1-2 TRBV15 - CATSRGTAYGYTF TGTGCCACCAGCAGAGGGACAGCCTATGGCTACACCTTC
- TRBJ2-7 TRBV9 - CASSTGLTYEQYF TGTGCCAGCAGTACAGGGCTCACCTACGAGCAGTACTTC
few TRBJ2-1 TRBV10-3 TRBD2 CAISGTSGRGGNEQFF TGTGCCATCAGTGGGACTAGCGGGAGAGGGGGCAATGAGCAGTTCTTC
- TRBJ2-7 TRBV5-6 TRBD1 CASRPTRDSGSYEQYF TGTGCCAGCAGACCCACCAGGGACAGTGGGTCCTACGAGCAGTACTTC
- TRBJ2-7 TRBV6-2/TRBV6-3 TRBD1 CASTHLRRGLHEQYF TGTGCCAGCACCCACCTTCGCAGGGGGCTACACGAGCAGTACTTC
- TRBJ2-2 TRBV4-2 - CASSQPVSFGTGELFF TGTGCCAGCAGCCAGCCAGTTAGCTTTGGCACCGGGGAGCTGTTTTTT